This paragraph reports one T cell receptor (beta chain). Its specificity is not known. The CDR3 contains 19 residues. The trim removed 0 bases at V and 0 bases at J, leaving 8 bases unmatched. Germline V lookup: CDR1 LGHNA, CDR2 YNFKEQ. The record originates from a study of circulating and synovial CD4+ cells in juvenile arthritis. Using immunoSEQ multiplex PCR, the repertoire was profiled, and TCRdb retains in-frame clones only, with some absent. The data contain about 33,000 clones, roughly 96% of them singletons. Study outcomes and limitations: Deeper sequencing increased measured overlap with synovial clonotypes. T cell genome counts differed by at least an order of magnitude between CPL and CD4 samples. Some such blood samples were as oligoclonal as synovium. The pathogenic-like versus bulk T cell difference escaped Vbeta family analysis.

This chain connects TRBV4-2 to TRBJ1-6; 7 bases are shared with TRBD1. This TCR was recovered from a human donor with juvenile idiopathic arthritis. Sequenced input: CD4+ T cells from blood. DNA for the CDR3: TGTGCCAGCAGCCAAGATAGGAGGGGGCCGAGCTCCTATAATTCACCCCTCCACTTT. This sequence encodes CASSQDRRGPSSYNSPLHF.